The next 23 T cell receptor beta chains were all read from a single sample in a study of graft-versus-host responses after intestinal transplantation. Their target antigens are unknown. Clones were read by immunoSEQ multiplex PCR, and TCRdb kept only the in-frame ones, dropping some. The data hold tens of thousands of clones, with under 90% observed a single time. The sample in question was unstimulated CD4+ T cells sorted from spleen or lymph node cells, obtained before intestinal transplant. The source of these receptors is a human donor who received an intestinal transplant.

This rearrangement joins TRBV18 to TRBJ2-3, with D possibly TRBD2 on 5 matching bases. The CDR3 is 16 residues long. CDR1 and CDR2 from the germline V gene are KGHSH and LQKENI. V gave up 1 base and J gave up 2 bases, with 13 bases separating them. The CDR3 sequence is CASSPLGGFTTDTQYF. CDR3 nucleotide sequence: TGTGCCAGCTCACCACTAGGCGGGTTCACCACAGATACGCAGTATTTT.

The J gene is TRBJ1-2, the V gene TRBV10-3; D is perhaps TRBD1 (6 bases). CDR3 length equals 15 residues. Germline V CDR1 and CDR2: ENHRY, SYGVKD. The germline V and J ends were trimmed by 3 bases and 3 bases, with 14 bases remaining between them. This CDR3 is CAISETQGNYYGYTF. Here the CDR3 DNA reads TGTGCCATCAGTGAAACACAGGGTAATTACTATGGCTACACCTTC.

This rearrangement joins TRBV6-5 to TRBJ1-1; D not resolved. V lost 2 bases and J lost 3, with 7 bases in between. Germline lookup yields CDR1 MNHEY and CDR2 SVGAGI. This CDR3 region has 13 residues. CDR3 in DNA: TGTGCCAGCAGTTACGAGCCTTACACTGAAGCTTTCTTT. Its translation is CASSYEPYTEAFF.

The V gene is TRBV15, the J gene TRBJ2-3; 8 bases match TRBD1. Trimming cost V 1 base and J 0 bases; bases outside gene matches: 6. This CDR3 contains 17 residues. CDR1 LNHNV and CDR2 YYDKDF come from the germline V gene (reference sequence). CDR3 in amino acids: CATSRVAGGLSTDTQYF. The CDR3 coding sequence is TGTGCCACCAGCAGAGTGGCAGGGGGCCTCAGCACAGATACGCAGTATTTT.

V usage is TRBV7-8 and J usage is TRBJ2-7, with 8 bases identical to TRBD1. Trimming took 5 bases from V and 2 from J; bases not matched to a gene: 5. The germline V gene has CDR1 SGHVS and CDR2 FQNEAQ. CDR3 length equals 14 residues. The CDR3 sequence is CASSDRQGTYEQYF. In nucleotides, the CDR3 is TGTGCCAGCAGCGACCGACAGGGGACCTACGAGCAGTACTTC.

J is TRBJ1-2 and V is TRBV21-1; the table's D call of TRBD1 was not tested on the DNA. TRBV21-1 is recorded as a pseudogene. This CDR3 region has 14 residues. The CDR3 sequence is CASSKTGGPYGYTF. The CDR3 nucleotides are TGTGCCAGCAGCAAGACAGGGGGCCCCTATGGCTACACCTTC.

The CDR3 DNA sequence: TGTGCCAGCAGCCCGCCGGGAGGGGAGACCCAGTACTTC. Translating it yields CASSPPGGETQYF. This chain links TRBV5-6 with TRBJ2-5; 8 nucleotides agree with TRBD2. The CDR3 sequence is 13 residues long. Germline V lookup: CDR1 SGHDT, CDR2 YYEEEE. V dropped 4 bases and J dropped 5; count of bases not matched to a gene: 4. Using reference TRBV5-6 and TRBJ2-5 for the parts outside the CDR3, the full variable domain is DAGVTQSPTHLIKTRGQQVTLRCSPKSGHDTVSWYQQALGQGPQFIFQYYEEEERQRGNFPDRFSGHQFPNYSSELNVNALLLGDSALYLCASSPPGGETQYFGPGTRLLVL.

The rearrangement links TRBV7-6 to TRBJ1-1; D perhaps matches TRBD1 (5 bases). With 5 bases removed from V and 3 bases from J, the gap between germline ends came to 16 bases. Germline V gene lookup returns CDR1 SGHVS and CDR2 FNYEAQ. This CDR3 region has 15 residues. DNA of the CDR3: TGTGCCAGCAGCCGAACGGGGGGTTTCGACACTGAAGCTTTCTTT. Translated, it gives CASSRTGGFDTEAFF.

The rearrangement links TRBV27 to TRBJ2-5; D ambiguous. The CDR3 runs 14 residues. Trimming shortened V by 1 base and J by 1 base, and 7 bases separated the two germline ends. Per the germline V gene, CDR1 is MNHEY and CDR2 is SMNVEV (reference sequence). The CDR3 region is CASSLWHSQETQYF. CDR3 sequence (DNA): TGTGCCAGCAGTTTATGGCACAGCCAAGAGACCCAGTACTTC.

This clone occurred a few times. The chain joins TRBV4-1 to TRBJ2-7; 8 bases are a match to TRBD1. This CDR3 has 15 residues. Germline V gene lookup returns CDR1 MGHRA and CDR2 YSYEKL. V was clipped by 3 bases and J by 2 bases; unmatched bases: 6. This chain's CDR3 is CASSHNQGATYEQYF. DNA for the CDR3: TGCGCCAGCAGCCACAACCAGGGGGCGACCTACGAGCAGTACTTC.

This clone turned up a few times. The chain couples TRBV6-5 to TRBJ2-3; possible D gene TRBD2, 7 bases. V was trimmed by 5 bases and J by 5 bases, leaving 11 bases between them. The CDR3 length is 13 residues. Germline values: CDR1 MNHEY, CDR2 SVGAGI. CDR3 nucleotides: TGTGCCAGCAGTGAGGGGGGGCGAGATACGCAGTATTTT. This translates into CASSEGGRDTQYF.

This CDR3 reads CASSLSVAVAKNIQYF. CDR3 DNA: TGTGCCAGCAGCTTATCTGTAGCCGTAGCCAAAAACATTCAGTACTTC. This chain links TRBV11-2 with TRBJ2-4; D gene uncertain. The CDR3 is made up of 16 amino acids. V dropped 2 bases and J dropped 0 bases, with 11 bases sitting between them. Germline CDR1 and CDR2: SGHAT and FQNNGV.

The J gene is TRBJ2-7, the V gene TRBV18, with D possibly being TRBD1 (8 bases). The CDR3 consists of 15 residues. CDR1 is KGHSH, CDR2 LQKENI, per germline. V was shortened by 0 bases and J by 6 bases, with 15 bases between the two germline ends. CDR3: CASSPPRTGRVEQYF. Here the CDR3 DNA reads TGTGCCAGCTCACCACCGAGGACAGGGAGGGTCGAGCAGTACTTC.

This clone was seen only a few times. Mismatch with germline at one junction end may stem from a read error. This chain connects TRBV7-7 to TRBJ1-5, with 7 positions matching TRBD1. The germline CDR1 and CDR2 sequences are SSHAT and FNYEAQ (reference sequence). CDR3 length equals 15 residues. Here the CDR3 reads CASSLADRAGKPQHF. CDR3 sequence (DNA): TGTGCTAGCAGCTTAGCAGACAGGGCGGGAAAGCCCCAGCATTTT.

The CDR3, as DNA: TGTGCCAGCAACCCGGGACAGAGCTCCTACGAGCAGTACTTC. Amino acid sequence: CASNPGQSSYEQYF. The chain links TRBV6-1 to TRBJ2-7, with TRBD1 matching over 7 bases. Germline V gene sequence: CDR1 MNHNS, CDR2 SASEGT. This CDR3 contains 14 residues. Losses at the gene ends were 7 bases for V and 0 bases for J; bases not matched to a gene: 6.

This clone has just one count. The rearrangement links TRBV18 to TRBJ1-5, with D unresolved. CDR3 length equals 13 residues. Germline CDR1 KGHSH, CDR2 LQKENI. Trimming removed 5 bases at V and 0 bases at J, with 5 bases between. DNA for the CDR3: TGTGCCAGCTCATCAATTAGCAATCAGCCCCAGCATTTT. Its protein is CASSSISNQPQHF.

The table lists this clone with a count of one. CDR3 residues: CASSPQGEETQYF. The CDR3 bases are TGTGCCAGCAGCCCACAGGGCGAAGAGACCCAGTACTTC. The V and J genes are TRBV5-4 and TRBJ2-5; possibly TRBD1 for D (6 bases). Germline lookup yields CDR1 SGHNT and CDR2 YYREEE (reference sequence). Trimming removed 4 bases at V and 3 bases at J, with 10 bases between. This CDR3 contains 13 residues.

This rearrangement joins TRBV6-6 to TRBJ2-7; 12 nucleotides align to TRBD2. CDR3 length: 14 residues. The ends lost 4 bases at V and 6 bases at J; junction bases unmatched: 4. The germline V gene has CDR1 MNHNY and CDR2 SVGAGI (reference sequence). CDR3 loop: CASSFLAGGSEQYF. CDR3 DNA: TGTGCCAGCAGTTTCCTAGCGGGGGGGAGCGAGCAGTACTTC.

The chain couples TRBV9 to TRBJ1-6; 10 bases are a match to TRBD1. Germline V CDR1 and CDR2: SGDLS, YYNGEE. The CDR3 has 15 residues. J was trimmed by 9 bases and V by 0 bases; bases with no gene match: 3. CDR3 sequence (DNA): TGTGCCAGCAGCGTAGGAGGGGACAGGGGTTCACCCCTCCACTTT. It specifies CASSVGGDRGSPLHF.

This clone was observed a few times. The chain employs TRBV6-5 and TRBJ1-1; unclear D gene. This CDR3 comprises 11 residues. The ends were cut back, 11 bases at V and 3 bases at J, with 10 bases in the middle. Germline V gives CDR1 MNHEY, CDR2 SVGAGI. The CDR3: CASRGYTEAFF. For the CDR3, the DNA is TGTGCCTCCAGAGGGTACACTGAAGCTTTCTTT.

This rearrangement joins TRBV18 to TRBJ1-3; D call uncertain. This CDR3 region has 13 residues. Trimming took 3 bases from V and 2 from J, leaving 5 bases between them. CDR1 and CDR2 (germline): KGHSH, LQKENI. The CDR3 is CASSPPAGNTIYF. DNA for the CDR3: TGTGCCAGCTCACCGCCAGCTGGAAACACCATATATTTT.

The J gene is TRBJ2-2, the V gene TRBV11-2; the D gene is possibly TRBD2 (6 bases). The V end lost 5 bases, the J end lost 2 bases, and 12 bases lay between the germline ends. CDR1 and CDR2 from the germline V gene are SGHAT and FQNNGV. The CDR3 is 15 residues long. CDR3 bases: TGTGCCAGCAGCCGGGGACTGTTAAACACCGGGGAGCTGTTTTTT. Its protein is CASSRGLLNTGELFF.

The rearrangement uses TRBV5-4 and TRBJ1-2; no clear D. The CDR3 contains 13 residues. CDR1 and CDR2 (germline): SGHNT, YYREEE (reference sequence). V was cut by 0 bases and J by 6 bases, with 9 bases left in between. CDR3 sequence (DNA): TGTGCCAGCAGCTTGGAGAACCAGGATGGCTACACCTTC. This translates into CASSLENQDGYTF.